A single sample is the source of the 32 T cell receptor beta chains below, sequenced in a study of blood T cell repertoires in COVID-19. Only in-frame clones appear in the TCRdb table, and some are missing; sequencing was by immunoSEQ multiplex PCR. The sample lists more than 350,000 clones, about 89% occurring once. What was sequenced was peripheral blood. These receptors originate from a woman aged 30 to 39 with COVID-19, enrolled during active disease.

V and J are TRBV7-2 and TRBJ2-3; TRBD1 matches at 9 bases. Germline assignment: CDR1 SGHTA and CDR2 FQGNSA. This CDR3 has 17 amino acids. With V trimmed by 5 bases and J by 2 bases, 11 bases remained unmatched. In DNA, the CDR3 is TGTGCCAGCAGCCCTCGAGAGGGGACAGGGACCACAGATACGCAGTATTTT. This translates into CASSPREGTGTTDTQYF.

This clone was seen just once. The rearrangement links TRBV7-9 to TRBJ2-7, with a tentative D call TRBD1 (6 bases). Trimming cost V 5 bases and J 3 bases, with 17 bases left between them. The CDR3 consists of 15 residues. Germline loops: CDR1 SEHNR, CDR2 FQNEAQ (reference sequence). The CDR3 DNA reads as TGTGCCAGCAGCAAAGCAGGGGAAGGCCTCTACGAGCAGTACTTC. Its translation: CASSKAGEGLYEQYF.

This chain connects TRBV4-3 to TRBJ1-2; no clear D gene. V was shortened by 5 bases and J by 2 bases, with 12 bases between the two germline ends. This CDR3 is built from 14 residues. The germline V gene encodes CDR1 LGHNA and CDR2 YSLEER. The CDR3 DNA sequence: TGCGCCAGCAGCTTCGCGACGGGGAACTATGGCTACACCTTC. Translating it yields CASSFATGNYGYTF.

V is TRBV30 and J is TRBJ1-1; 9 nucleotides line up with TRBD1. CDR3 length equals 14 residues. V shed 5 bases and J 5 bases; nucleotides not matched to a gene: 9. In germline, CDR1 is GTSNPN, CDR2 SVGIG (reference sequence). This CDR3 reads CAWSWDRVGTEAFF. The CDR3 nucleotides read TGTGCCTGGTCCTGGGACAGGGTAGGAACTGAAGCTTTCTTT.

This chain links TRBV24-1 with TRBJ2-7, with 9 bases matching TRBD1. The germline V gene has CDR1 KGHDR and CDR2 SFDVKD. The CDR3 runs to 13 residues. Trimming took 5 bases from V and 5 from J; bases not matched to a gene: 3. The CDR3 DNA follows: TGTGCCACCAGTGTCGGGACAGGGAACGAGCAGTACTTC. This sequence encodes CATSVGTGNEQYF.

The chain has TRBV7-9 and TRBJ2-7; 9 positions match TRBD2. The J segment lost 6 bases and the V segment lost 5 bases, leaving 5 bases of the junction unmatched. Germline V lookup: CDR1 SEHNR, CDR2 FQNEAQ (reference sequence). The CDR3 runs to 13 residues. The DNA for the CDR3 is TGTGCCAGCAGCCCCTATAGCGGGAGCGAGCAGTACGTC. Translated: CASSPYSGSEQYV.

The chain is built from TRBV21-1 and TRBJ2-7; whether TRBD1, the table's D call, matches the DNA was not checked. TRBV21-1 is termed a pseudogene. CDR3 length equals 16 residues. The CDR3, as DNA: TGTGCCAGCAGCAAATCATCAGGGTCTCTTCCCTACGAGCAGTACTTC. It encodes CASSKSSGSLPYEQYF.

At least ten counts were recorded for this clone. J is TRBJ1-2 and V is TRBV6-1; D is unresolved. Germline lookup yields CDR1 MNHNS and CDR2 SASEGT. V was trimmed by 0 bases and J by 7 bases, leaving 15 bases between them. The CDR3 runs 15 residues. Written as DNA, the CDR3 is TGTGCCAGCAGTGAAGCGGCAGGCGCGGGATCTGGCTACACCTTC. Amino acids: CASSEAAGAGSGYTF.

This chain links TRBV3-1 (or the pseudogene TRBV3-2) with TRBJ2-7, with D hard to call. Germline values: CDR1 LGHDT, CDR2 YNNKEL (reference sequence). This CDR3 region has 13 residues. V lost 8 bases and J lost 0, with 11 bases in between. The CDR3 loop is CASESASSYEQYF. The DNA of the CDR3 is TGTGCCAGCGAGTCAGCGAGCTCCTACGAGCAGTACTTC.

V is TRBV7-9 and J is TRBJ1-1; tentative D call: TRBD1 (6 bases). The germline V gene encodes CDR1 SEHNR and CDR2 FQNEAQ (reference sequence). The CDR3 runs to 14 residues. V lost 5 bases and J 7 bases, leaving 17 bases between the germline ends. CDR3 in DNA: TGTGCCAGCAGCGTACGTTTGACAGGCGATGAAGCTTTCTTT. Its translation is CASSVRLTGDEAFF.

This clone was detected only once. V usage is TRBV19 and J usage is TRBJ1-4, with a weak D call TRBD1 (5 bases). V gave up 6 bases and J gave up 5 bases, with 25 bases separating them. Germline V gene data show CDR1 as LNHDA and CDR2 as SQIVND (reference sequence). The CDR3 totals 18 residues. This CDR3 is CASRFGWDSFGGNEKLFF. Written as DNA, the CDR3 is TGTGCCAGTAGATTTGGATGGGACTCATTCGGGGGGAATGAAAAACTGTTTTTT.

The chain uses TRBV27 and TRBJ1-6; a possible D gene is TRBD1 (5 bases). This CDR3 spans 15 amino acids. Trimming pared 3 bases from V and 2 bases from J, leaving 8 bases between. Germline CDR1 reads MNHEY; CDR2 reads SMNVEV (reference sequence). CDR3: CASSFRGPYNSPLHF. The CDR3 DNA reads TGTGCCAGCAGTTTTAGGGGTCCCTATAATTCACCCCTCCACTTT.

V and J are TRBV10-3 and TRBJ2-3, with 7 bases lining up with TRBD1. Looked up from germline, CDR1 is ENHRY and CDR2 is SYGVKD. The CDR3 spans 15 residues. V was pared by 2 bases and J by 3 bases, with 5 bases of the junction left unmatched. For the CDR3, the DNA is TGTGCCATCAGTGAGCGACAGGGAGAAACAGATACGCAGTATTTT. It yields the protein CAISERQGETDTQYF.

The V and J genes are TRBV6-5 and TRBJ2-5; 7 positions match TRBD1. J gave up 5 bases and V 2 bases, and 8 bases lay outside the gene matches. Germline values: CDR1 MNHEY, CDR2 SVGAGI. The CDR3 contains 15 residues. CDR3 in amino acids: CASSYQVPGQETQYF. The CDR3 region has the DNA TGTGCCAGCAGTTACCAGGTGCCGGGACAGGAGACCCAGTACTTC.

This chain connects TRBV28 to TRBJ2-1; maybe TRBD2 (6 bases). The V gene lost 7 bases and the J gene lost 1 base, with 14 bases spanning the gap. The germline V gene encodes CDR1 MDHEN and CDR2 SYDVKM. The CDR3 is 15 amino acids. CDR3 in amino acids: CASTPPLASYNEQFF. In DNA, the CDR3 is TGTGCCAGCACCCCCCCCCTAGCGTCCTACAATGAGCAGTTCTTC. Using reference TRBV28 and TRBJ2-1 for the parts outside the CDR3, the full variable domain is DVKVTQSSRYLVKRTGEKVFLECVQDMDHENMFWYRQDPGLGLRLIYFSYDVKMKEKGDIPEGYSVSREKKERFSLILESASTNQTSMYLCASTPPLASYNEQFFGPGTRLTVL.

This sequence joins TRBV5-1 and TRBJ2-7; 7 positions match TRBD1. With 3 bases clipped from V and 6 bases from J, the junction kept 9 bases outside the gene matches. The CDR3 consists of 14 residues. Germline values: CDR1 SGHRS, CDR2 YFSETQ. The CDR3 spells CASSSEGGLFEQYF. The CDR3 coding sequence is TGCGCCAGCAGCTCCGAAGGGGGCCTATTCGAGCAGTACTTC.

The genes are TRBV2 and TRBJ1-5; possibly TRBD1 for D (5 bases). Germline lookup yields CDR1 SNHLY and CDR2 FYNNEI. This CDR3 has 16 residues. The germline V and J ends were trimmed by 4 bases and 0 bases, with 13 bases remaining between them. This CDR3 is CASSGRQTYSNQPQHF. The CDR3 DNA reads as TGTGCCAGCAGTGGAAGACAGACATATAGCAATCAGCCCCAGCATTTT. The variable domain in full, completed from reference TRBV2 and TRBJ1-5, reads EPEVTQTPSHQVTQMGQEVILRCVPISNHLYFYWYRQILGQKVEFLVSFYNNEISEKSEIFDDQFSVERPDGSNFTLKIRSTKLEDSAMYFCASSGRQTYSNQPQHFGDGTRLSIL.

The CDR3 reads CASSEGSKEAFF. Here the CDR3 DNA reads TGCGCCAGCAGTGAGGGGAGTAAGGAAGCTTTCTTT. The rearrangement links TRBV10-1 to TRBJ1-1; D is unresolved. The germline V and J ends were trimmed by 2 bases and 8 bases, with 9 bases remaining between them. Germline V CDR1 and CDR2: WNHNN, SYGVQD (reference sequence). CDR3 size: 12 residues.

Comments on this clone: Other DNA sequences in this specimen translate into the identical CDR3. This chain links TRBV19 with TRBJ1-3, with TRBD1 matching over 8 bases. The J segment lost 3 bases and the V segment lost 5 bases, leaving 3 bases of the junction unmatched. Germline CDR1 reads LNHDA; CDR2 reads SQIVND (reference sequence). The CDR3 runs 14 residues. The CDR3 nucleotides read TGTGCCAGTAGTCCGGACAGGGATGGAAACACCATATATTTT. Protein sequence: CASSPDRDGNTIYF.

The chain is built from TRBV24-1 and TRBJ2-2; no clear D gene. CDR1 and CDR2 (germline): KGHDR, SFDVKD. Trimming cost V 3 bases and J 5 bases, with 3 bases left between them. This CDR3 is 12 amino acids long. CDR3 in DNA: TGTGCCACCAGTGATCGGACCGGGGAGCTGTTTTTT. Residues: CATSDRTGELFF.

J is TRBJ2-1 and V is TRBV5-1; 11 nucleotides align to TRBD2. The CDR3 is 19 amino acids. Germline values: CDR1 SGHRS, CDR2 YFSETQ. V lost 3 bases and J lost 1; bases outside the gene matches: 12. The chain's CDR3 is CASSSSIAGGPGSYNEQFF. CDR3 coding DNA: TGCGCCAGCAGCTCAAGCATAGCGGGAGGGCCCGGTTCCTACAATGAGCAGTTCTTC.

The chain uses TRBV7-2 and TRBJ2-2; 8 bases fit TRBD2. Germline CDR1 reads SGHTA; CDR2 reads FQGNSA. There are 15 residues in the CDR3. V lost 2 bases and J lost 7; bases outside the gene matches: 6. In DNA form, the CDR3 reads TGTGCCAGCAGCTTACTCGGGGGGGCGGGCGGGGAGCTGTTTTTT. This gives the protein CASSLLGGAGGELFF.

The rearrangement uses TRBV9 and TRBJ2-2, with TRBD1 identical over 9 bases. There are 16 residues in the CDR3. Germline loops: CDR1 SGDLS, CDR2 YYNGEE. V dropped 3 bases and J dropped 4; count of bases not matched to a gene: 7. This chain's CDR3 is CASSDNRGLGTGELFF. The DNA of the CDR3 is TGTGCCAGCAGCGACAACAGGGGGCTAGGCACCGGGGAGCTGTTTTTT.

The chain couples TRBV6-2 or TRBV6-3 to TRBJ1-1; D perhaps matches TRBD1 (5 bases). Trimming left V 5 bases short and J 4 bases short, with 5 bases between. The V gene's germline CDR1 is MNHEY and CDR2 SVGEGT. The CDR3 sequence is 11 residues long. CDR3 in amino acids: CASSQGTEAFF. CDR3 DNA: TGTGCCAGCAGTCAGGGCACTGAAGCTTTCTTT.

This chain joins TRBV11-2 and TRBJ2-7; a possible D gene is TRBD2 (6 bases). CDR1 is SGHAT, CDR2 FQNNGV, per germline. The V end was cut by 1 base, the J end by 4 bases, with 17 bases between. This CDR3 region has 16 residues. CDR3 region: CASSLVGSGDKYEQYV. Written as DNA, the CDR3 is TGTGCCAGCAGCTTAGTTGGTAGCGGAGATAAATACGAGCAGTACGTC.

V is TRBV6-2 or TRBV6-3 and J is TRBJ1-6, with TRBD1 matching 7 bases. The CDR3 is made up of 14 amino acids. J lost 5 bases, V lost 2 bases, and 0 bases had no gene match. Germline CDR1 reads MNHEY; CDR2 reads SVGEGT. The CDR3 loop is CASSYGTDNSPLHF. The CDR3 nucleotides are TGTGCCAGCAGTTACGGGACAGATAATTCACCCCTCCACTTT.

The chain combines TRBV7-8 with TRBJ2-7; D may be TRBD1 (6 bases). The germline gives CDR1 SGHVS, CDR2 FQNEAQ. The CDR3 is made up of 15 amino acids. V was shortened by 3 bases and J by 2 bases, with 14 bases between the two germline ends. CDR3 DNA: TGTGCCAGCAGCTTGCTCGGGACATCCCCCTACGAGCAGTACGTC. Its translation is CASSLLGTSPYEQYV.

V usage is TRBV24-1 and J usage is TRBJ1-2, with D possibly TRBD1 on 5 matching bases. CDR1 and CDR2 from the germline V gene are KGHDR and SFDVKD. Trimming took 3 bases from V and 6 from J, leaving 13 bases between them. The CDR3 spans 14 residues. The chain's CDR3 is CATSDPDTEHGYTF. In DNA form, the CDR3 reads TGTGCCACCAGTGATCCGGACACAGAGCATGGCTACACCTTC.

The chain employs TRBV27 and TRBJ1-2; unclear D gene. Trimming took 2 bases from V and 5 from J, leaving 9 bases between them. CDR1 and CDR2 (germline): MNHEY, SMNVEV (reference sequence). The CDR3 is 13 amino acids. In nucleotides, the CDR3 is TGTGCCAGCAGTTTAGCCCGGGGTTATGGCTACACCTTC. Protein sequence: CASSLARGYGYTF.

The V call is TRBV5-6, the J call TRBJ1-2, with a tentative D call TRBD1 (5 bases). The CDR3 loop spans 14 amino acids. Deletions cut 6 bases from V and 3 bases from J, with 15 bases between. Germline CDR1 SGHDT, CDR2 YYEEEE. The CDR3 loop reads CASIKGQGDYGYTF. CDR3 bases: TGTGCCAGCATTAAGGGGCAGGGTGACTATGGCTACACCTTC.

A few counts support this clone. The V call is TRBV5-4, the J call TRBJ1-6; 7 positions agree with TRBD1. The length of the CDR3 is 18 residues. J gave up 0 bases and V 4 bases, and 10 bases lay outside the gene matches. CDR1 and CDR2 from the germline V gene are SGHNT and YYREEE (reference sequence). The CDR3: CASSLWDSPSSYNSPLHF. The CDR3 coding sequence is TGTGCCAGCAGCCTTTGGGACAGCCCGAGCTCCTATAATTCACCCCTCCACTTT. Together with reference TRBV5-4 and TRBJ1-6, the CDR3 gives the full variable domain: ETGVTQSPTHLIKTRGQQVTLRCSSQSGHNTVSWYQQALGQGPQFIFQYYREEENGRGNFPPRFSGLQFPNYSSELNVNALELDDSALYLCASSLWDSPSSYNSPLHFGNGTRLTVT.

This chain uses TRBV15 with TRBJ1-2; TRBD1 might be the D (5 bases). The germline gives CDR1 LNHNV, CDR2 YYDKDF (reference sequence). Trimming took 0 bases from V and 2 from J, leaving 10 bases between them. The CDR3 covers 15 residues. CDR3 sequence: CATSRDLGHNYGYTF. CDR3 in DNA: TGTGCCACCAGCAGAGATCTGGGGCACAACTATGGCTACACCTTC.